What follows describes a single T cell receptor beta chain. This clone's antigen is unknown. Base quality data are lacking; no much larger clone is found one base away. This specimen belongs to a study of blood T cells in healthy people across ages (dated by TCRdb to the mid-2010s). In terms of the full investigation: In model experiments, template switching captured roughly one uniquely barcoded TCR beta cDNA molecule for every two T cells. Using deep sequencing normalized with unique cDNA molecular identifiers, the study measured how TCR beta repertoire diversity changes with age. To avoid experimental bias, donors of different ages were distributed randomly across sequencing lanes. Two additional independent replicas of 1 million unique cDNA reads from the same blood draw were analyzed for two donors (one aged 18 to 29 and one aged 80 or older). The donors were divided into four age groups: young (average approximately 17 years), middle-aged (approximately 42), aged (approximately 62) and long-lived (about 80).

Library preparation was by 5' RACE. Sequencing used an Illumina HiSeq 2500. A second PCR of about 7 to 12 cycles was run with a J-beta primer mix and a sample-barcoded 5' primer. A unique molecular identifier was introduced onto each TCR beta cDNA molecule by a template-switch 5' adaptor carrying 12 random nucleotides. At least 2.5 million CDR3-containing paired-end reads were obtained from each sample. All of the RNA was converted into first-strand cDNA using the Mint cDNA synthesis kit, with a TRBC-specific oligonucleotide serving as the primer. All cDNA was treated with uracil-DNA glycosylase and then went through a first 18-cycle PCR with the universal primers M1SS and BC2_uni_R. The original pipeline was this. Each sample was normalized by randomly selecting 1 million high-quality reads, each carrying a distinct molecular identifier. Instead of being binned into consensus sequences, reads that shared molecular identifiers were thrown out. CDR3 identification, clonotype clustering and error correction used MiTCR with a Q25 quality threshold and the strictest error-elimination algorithm. A nonparametric unseen species model with Euler transformation was used to estimate lower-bound total TCR beta diversity. TCRdb handled the public reads itself, with Q25 trimming in fastp and clone calling in MiXCR, and kept productive beta chains. Rows merge per CDR3 protein into single entries with the most common DNA and genes. The V and J calls were not made by the authors but by TCRdb's processing. The sample has 700,000 or so distinct CDR3 sequences on record, 40% to 45% of them singletons. The top ten clonotypes cover 25% to 35% of the sample.

Findings and caveats that apply to the study as a whole: Compared with the aged group, more naive CD4+ T cells, fewer expanded clones and increased TCR diversity were shown by the long-lived group, suggesting age selection. Total diversity estimates from one million sequenced T cells were considered lower bounds and underestimates. Conclusive comparison of naive and antigen-experienced compartments was prevented by the profiling of bulk unsorted PBMCs. There was a strong correlation between observed TCR beta diversity and the percentage of naive T cells measured by flow cytometry. Because the CMV infection status of the donors was unknown, age-related changes in expanded clonotypes may potentially have been confounded. As age increased, observed TCR beta diversity per million T cells dropped in a roughly linear way, and a significant reduction was already evident by age about 40.

Donors were 39 systemically healthy Caucasian individuals from Russia aged roughly 6 to 90 years. Each donor gave 8 to 10 milliliters of peripheral blood, collected into EDTA-treated Vacutainer tubes. PBMCs were isolated by Ficoll-Paque density-gradient centrifugation, with at least 7 million obtained per sample. Trizol reagent was used to extract total RNA from PBMCs, with at least 6 micrograms per sample. Naive CD45RAhigh/CD27high T cell percentages were measured by flow cytometry on a PBMC aliquot from every donor. This clonotype was sampled from a man older than 75 in good health. What was sequenced was blood.

The sequenced DNA: TGTGCCAGCAGATTGACATACACAGATACGCAGTATTTT. This translates into CASRLTYTDTQYF. This chain joins TRBV6-4 to TRBJ2-3; no D gene is confidently identified. The germline ends are 9 bases apart after V is trimmed by 6 bases and J by 2 bases. The CDR3 spans 13 residues, from the cysteine through the phenylalanine. The read is trimmed to its CDR3 DNA, 39 bases read in frame from base 1. The CDR1 and CDR2 encoded by the germline V gene are MRHNA and SNTAGT.